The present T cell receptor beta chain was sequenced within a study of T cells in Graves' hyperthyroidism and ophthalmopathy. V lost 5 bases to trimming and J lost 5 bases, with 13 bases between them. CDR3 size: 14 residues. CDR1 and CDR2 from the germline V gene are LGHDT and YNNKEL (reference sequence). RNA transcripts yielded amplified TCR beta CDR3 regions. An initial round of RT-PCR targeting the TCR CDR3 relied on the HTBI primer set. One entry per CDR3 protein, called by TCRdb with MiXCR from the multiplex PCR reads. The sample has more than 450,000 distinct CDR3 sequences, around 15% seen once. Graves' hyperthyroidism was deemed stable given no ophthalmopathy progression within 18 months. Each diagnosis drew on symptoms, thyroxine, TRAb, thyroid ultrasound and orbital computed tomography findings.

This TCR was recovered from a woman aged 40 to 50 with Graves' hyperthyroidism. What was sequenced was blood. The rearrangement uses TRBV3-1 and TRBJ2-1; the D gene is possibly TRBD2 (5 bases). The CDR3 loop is CASSLGSRNNEQFF. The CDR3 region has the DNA TGTGCCAGCAGCTTAGGGAGCAGAAACAATGAGCAGTTCTTC.